This passage covers 7 T cell receptor beta chains from one sample sequenced in a study of T cells in women clearing cervical HPV infection. Only in-frame clones appear in the TCRdb table, and some are missing; sequencing was by immunoSEQ multiplex PCR. The specimen's table records around 39,000 clones. Sequencing used blood buffy coat. The receptors derive from a woman aged 18-70 years with a cervical HPV16 infection that either progressed to CIN3+ or cleared (not recorded which).

On this clone: The missing CDR3 end, 3 residues past where the read stops, is filled in from the germline J gene. The chain joins TRBV20-1 to TRBJ1-1, with TRBD1 matching over 11 bases. CDR3 size: 13 residues. Germline V CDR1 and CDR2: DFQATT, SNEGSKA (reference sequence). Germline trimming cut 3 bases from V and 6 bases from J; bases unmatched to any gene: 3. This CDR3 reads CSASGTGGAEAFF. Partial CDR3 DNA: TGCAGTGCTAGTGGGACAGGGGGAGCTGAA.

For this clone: Coverage ceases 3 residues before the CDR3 finishes, and the germline J gene fills in the end. The chain is built from TRBV19 and TRBJ2-7, with D maybe TRBD1 (6 bases). V lost 3 bases and J 4 bases, leaving 13 bases between the germline ends. CDR3 length equals 14 residues. CDR1 is LNHDA and CDR2 is SQIVND in the germline V gene (reference sequence). The CDR3: CASSIRRGPYEQYF. The sequenced part of the CDR3 DNA is TGTGCCAGTAGTATCCGCAGGGGACCTTACGAG.

About this clone itself: The read ends 3 residues shy of where the CDR3 ends; the end is completed using the germline J gene. The rearrangement uses TRBV6-2 or TRBV6-3 and TRBJ1-3; the D gene is possibly TRBD1 (6 bases). Trimming left V 9 bases short and J 4 bases short, with 16 bases between. Germline assignment: CDR1 MNHEY and CDR2 SVGEGT. This CDR3 spans 14 amino acids. Incomplete CDR3 DNA: TGTGCCAGTCGACAGGTCGCGGGCGGAAACACC. This sequence encodes CASRQVAGGNT. The complete CDR3 sequence is CASRQVAGGNTIYF.

As for this clone: The read halts 3 residues ahead of the CDR3 end, with the missing end drawn from the germline J gene. The genes are TRBV5-6 and TRBJ2-4; 8 positions agree with TRBD1. V dropped 5 bases and J dropped 4; count of bases not matched to a gene: 8. The length of the CDR3 is 15 residues. Germline CDR1 reads SGHDT; CDR2 reads YYEEEE. The CDR3 bases that were read are TGTGCCAGCAGTTTCCAGACAGGGGCTAAAAACATT. Protein product: CASSFQTGAKNI. The whole CDR3 sequence reads CASSFQTGAKNIQYF.

For this clone: The read halts 3 residues ahead of the CDR3 end, with the missing end drawn from the germline J gene. The chain is built from TRBV30 and TRBJ2-7, with D possibly TRBD1 on 6 matching bases. This CDR3 has 14 amino acids. Germline V gives CDR1 GTSNPN, CDR2 SVGIG (reference sequence). Trimming took off 3 bases at V and 5 bases at J, with 17 bases between the two ends. The CDR3 loop reads CAWSGPGHLNEQYF. CDR3 DNA (partial): TGTGCCTGGAGCGGACCGGGACACTTAAACGAG.

Comment on this clone: Read coverage stops 3 residues before the CDR3 terminus; the germline J gene supplies the remainder. This chain connects TRBV20-1 to TRBJ2-3; 10 nucleotides match TRBD2. Losses at the gene ends were 7 bases for V and 2 bases for J; bases not matched to a gene: 6. Per the germline V gene, CDR1 is DFQATT and CDR2 is SNEGSKA (reference sequence). The CDR3 is made up of 14 amino acids. CDR3 sequence reads: CSVQAGGHTDTQYF. CDR3 bases read: TGCAGTGTTCAAGCGGGAGGGCACACAGATACG.

This CDR3 is CASSQGVETQYF. The part of the CDR3 DNA that was read is TGTGCCAGCAGCCAGGGGGTAGAGACC. This chain uses TRBV7-9 with TRBJ2-5; 7 bases fit TRBD1. The read falls 3 residues short of the CDR3 end, and the missing part is taken from the germline J gene. Germline loops: CDR1 SEHNR, CDR2 FQNEAQ (reference sequence). Unmatched junction bases numbered 1, after V lost 5 bases and J lost 4 bases. The CDR3 totals 12 residues.